The 24 T cell receptor beta chains reported below all come from one sample, sequenced in a study of CXCR3-negative and CXCR3-positive naive CD8 T cells. 5' RACE that incorporated UMI labels was used to prepare the TRB cDNA libraries. Following a re-call of the 5' RACE reads, TCRdb has one entry per CDR3 protein and lacks DNA. This listing includes roughly 90,000 distinct CDR3 sequences. Sequenced input: naive CXCR3- CD8+ T cells from blood. Subset meaning: CD45RO-CCR7+CD27+CD95- naive CD8+ T cells lacking CXCR3 (TNR3-). The origin of the receptors is a human donor in good health. Some clones in this sample may be carry-over from other donors' samples.

The rearrangement joins TRBV2 to TRBJ2-7. Germline CDR1 is SNHLY and CDR2 is FYNNEI. The CDR3 loop spans 11 amino acids. The CDR3 reads CASSRVYEQYF.

V is TRBV28 and J is TRBJ2-3; without DNA, the TCRdb call of TRBD2 cannot be checked. Germline CDR1 is MDHEN and CDR2 is SYDVKM. There are 18 residues in the CDR3. CDR3 region: CASSLLPLTGRVTDTQYF.

V is TRBV12-5 and J is TRBJ2-1. The CDR3 extends over 13 amino acids. Per the germline V gene, CDR1 is LGHNT and CDR2 is FRNRAP. The chain's CDR3 is CASGLVESNEQFF.

The rearrangement links TRBV29-1 to TRBJ1-1; TCRdb picks TRBD1, but there is no DNA to check that call. This CDR3 is built from 14 residues. CDR1 and CDR2 from the germline V gene are SQVTM and ANQGSEA. The CDR3 loop reads CSVEAGGMGTEAFF.

The chain carries TRBV20-1 and TRBJ2-5; TCRdb returns TRBD2, unconfirmable since there is no DNA. This CDR3 contains 17 residues. Germline lookup yields CDR1 DFQATT and CDR2 SNEGSKA (reference sequence). CDR3 residues: CSAPGLAGGIPPETQYF.

The chain links TRBV7-2 to TRBJ1-1; without DNA, the TCRdb call of TRBD1 cannot be checked. The CDR3 is 14 amino acids. CDR1 and CDR2 (germline): SGHTA, FQGNSA. This CDR3 reads CASSYGQMNTEAFF.

This sequence joins TRBV5-1 and TRBJ1-1. Germline CDR1 SGHRS, CDR2 YFSETQ. The CDR3 spans 14 residues. CDR3 sequence reads: CASSLGGINTEAFF.

CDR3 sequence reads: CASSYDIDGASTDTQYF. J is TRBJ2-3 and V is TRBV6-5. Per the germline V gene, CDR1 is MNHEY and CDR2 is SVGAGI. The CDR3 spans 17 residues.

V gene TRBV7-8 combines with J gene TRBJ2-1; there is no DNA to check the TCRdb D call of TRBD1. The CDR3 covers 14 residues. Germline V CDR1 and CDR2: SGHVS, FQNEAQ. The CDR3 loop is CASSFPTVYNEQFF.

J is TRBJ1-1 and V is TRBV29-1; without DNA, the TCRdb call of TRBD1 cannot be checked. Germline CDR1 and CDR2: SQVTM and ANQGSEA. The CDR3 covers 13 residues. Here the CDR3 reads CSARGPDNTEAFF. Supplemented by reference TRBV29-1 and TRBJ1-1, the full variable domain reads SAVISQKPSRDICQRGTSLTIQCQVDSQVTMMFWYRQQPGQSLTLIATANQGSEATYESGFVIDKFPISRPNLTFSTLTVSNMSPEDSSIYLCSARGPDNTEAFFGQGTRLTVV.

The chain is built from TRBV7-6 and TRBJ2-7; TCRdb's D call, TRBD2, is unchecked because there is no DNA. The CDR3 loop spans 16 amino acids. Looked up from germline, CDR1 is SGHVS and CDR2 is FNYEAQ. The CDR3 spells CASSPMGGATPYEQYF.

The chain uses TRBV29-1 and TRBJ2-1; lacking DNA, the TRBD2 call made by TCRdb goes unchecked. CDR3 length: 14 amino acids. Germline values: CDR1 SQVTM, CDR2 ANQGSEA. CDR3 sequence: CSVEVREGYNEQFF.

The chain combines TRBV30 with TRBJ2-1; TCRdb designates TRBD2, a call that cannot be tested without DNA. The CDR3 loop spans 17 amino acids. CDR1 and CDR2 (germline): GTSNPN, SVGIG (reference sequence). Here the CDR3 reads CAWSPWDLAGGPNEQFF.

The gene calls are TRBV7-9 and TRBJ2-7; as DNA is missing, the TRBD2 call by TCRdb cannot be tested. The CDR3 sequence is 13 residues long. Germline loops: CDR1 SEHNR, CDR2 FQNEAQ (reference sequence). The CDR3 is CASSLEGRPEQYF. Full variable domain (outside the CDR3, taken from reference TRBV7-9 and TRBJ2-7): DTGVSQNPRHKITKRGQNVTFRCDPISEHNRLYWYRQTLGQGPEFLTYFQNEAQLEKSRLLSDRFSAERPKGSFSTLEIQRTEQGDSAMYLCASSLEGRPEQYFGPGTRLTVT.

J is TRBJ1-2 and V is TRBV29-1; TCRdb names TRBD1, which stays unverified in the absence of DNA. Germline V gene sequence: CDR1 SQVTM, CDR2 ANQGSEA. The CDR3 has 13 residues. CDR3 region: CSVDPGTGEGYTF.

J is TRBJ1-1 and V is TRBV29-1. CDR1 and CDR2 (germline): SQVTM, ANQGSEA. The length of the CDR3 is 16 residues. The CDR3 protein is CSVEDPKRGMDTEAFF.

CDR3 sequence: CASSLITWDIQYF. The rearrangement joins TRBV11-2 to TRBJ2-4. CDR1 and CDR2 from the germline V gene are SGHAT and FQNNGV. CDR3 length equals 13 residues.

The V gene is TRBV4-3, the J gene TRBJ2-2. Germline CDR1 LGHNA, CDR2 YSLEER. CDR3 length: 14 amino acids. The CDR3 spells CASSREGSTGELFF.

This sequence joins TRBV4-2 and TRBJ2-7; TCRdb outputs TRBD1, but without DNA this stays unchecked. The CDR3 covers 17 residues. Germline CDR1 LGHNA, CDR2 YNFKEQ. The CDR3 spells CASSQDLLVQGQNEQYF.

V and J are TRBV28 and TRBJ1-2. CDR3 size: 16 residues. From germline, CDR1 is MDHEN and CDR2 SYDVKM. The CDR3 region is CASSFLPVRANYGYTF.

The chain's CDR3 is CASSLKATKNIQYF. This chain uses TRBV5-6 with TRBJ2-4. Germline V gives CDR1 SGHDT, CDR2 YYEEEE. This CDR3 has 14 residues. Supplemented by reference TRBV5-6 and TRBJ2-4, the full variable domain reads DAGVTQSPTHLIKTRGQQVTLRCSPKSGHDTVSWYQQALGQGPQFIFQYYEEEERQRGNFPDRFSGHQFPNYSSELNVNALLLGDSALYLCASSLKATKNIQYFGAGTRLSVL.

CDR3 protein: CSVVPGGTPIYEQYF. The gene calls are TRBV29-1 and TRBJ2-7; checking the TCRdb D call of TRBD1 is not possible without DNA. There are 15 residues in the CDR3. Germline V CDR1 and CDR2: SQVTM, ANQGSEA.

The V gene is TRBV12-3 or TRBV12-4, the J gene TRBJ1-1; lacking DNA, the TRBD1 call made by TCRdb goes unchecked. The CDR3 extends over 14 amino acids. CDR3 sequence reads: CASSLNRGGTEAFF.

The rearrangement links TRBV12-3 or TRBV12-4 to TRBJ1-4; TCRdb returns TRBD1, unconfirmable since there is no DNA. The CDR3 extends over 14 amino acids. CDR3 protein: CASGRTGGREKLFF.